Judged by abundance, the clone carrying this T cell receptor beta chain is medium-sized. The V end was cut by 0 bases, the J end by 3 bases, with 9 bases between. Germline CDR1 SGDLS, CDR2 YYNGEE. This CDR3 has 14 residues. This sample was included in a study of control samples from healthy donors and cancer patients. Profiling relied on immunoSEQ multiplex PCR, and the TCRdb table lists in-frame clones only, not all of them. The repertoire holds about 170,000 clones, with around 90% as singletons. Sequences were obtained from blood. The TCR was taken from a man aged 25 to 40 in good health. This rearrangement joins TRBV9 to TRBJ1-2; weak D call: TRBD1 (5 bases). This CDR3 is CASSVEGTDYGYTF. The CDR3 nucleotides read TGTGCCAGCAGCGTAGAGGGGACCGACTATGGCTACACCTTC. Filled out from reference TRBV9 and TRBJ1-2, the complete variable domain reads DSGVTQTPKHLITATGQRVTLRCSPRSGDLSVYWYQQSLDQGLQFLIQYYNGEERAKGNILERFSAQQFPDLHSELNLSSLELGDSALYFCASSVEGTDYGYTFGSGTRLTVV.